This entry is about one TCR beta chain. Antigen specificity is unknown. To make TCR beta libraries, researchers used iRepertoire HTBI primers and Arm-PCR of CDR3 regions. TCRdb reanalysed the multiplex PCR reads using MiXCR and keeps one entry per CDR3 protein. The sample lists over 350,000 distinct CDR3 sequences; under 25% were seen once. These data are taken from a study of regulatory T cells in long-lasting Graves disease. Across the whole study: The criterion for persistent Graves' disease was over 5 years of antithyroid drugs with positive TSH receptor antibodies. Study-wide findings and caveats: Persistent disease favored TRBV28, TRBJ1-2 and TRBJ2-5. Reduced TCR diversity was observed in persistent Graves' patients versus newly diagnosed patients.

In germline, CDR1 is DFQATT, CDR2 SNEGSKA (reference sequence). V lost 6 bases to trimming and J lost 3 bases; unmatched junction nucleotides: 4. This CDR3 spans 13 amino acids. Time point: persistent/refractory GD, antithyroid drugs over 5 years with positive TRAb. Extracted PBMC RNA gave rise to the TCR library. Patient provenance is recorded as an endocrinology department in Xi'an, China. The V call is TRBV20-1, the J call TRBJ1-1; the match to TRBD1 covers 10 bases. The material sequenced was peripheral blood mononuclear cells (PBMCs), taken when the disease was refractory, from a patient treated with antithyroid drugs. This clonotype was sampled from a female donor with Graves disease. CDR3 coding DNA: TGCAGTGCCCTGACAGGGGGCTACACTGAAGCTTTCTTT. Translated: CSALTGGYTEAFF.